Following are 5 T cell receptor beta chains from one sample sequenced in a study of blood T cell repertoires in COVID-19. Here immunoSEQ multiplex PCR was the method, and the copy in TCRdb shows in-frame clones only, minus some. Of 400,000 to 500,000 clones listed, roughly 88% are singletons. The sequencing sample was made of PBMCs or T cells enriched from blood (not recorded which). The origin of the receptors is a woman younger than 30 who had been exposed to COVID-19.

The chain has TRBV28 and TRBJ1-3; no firm D call. Germline CDR1 reads MDHEN; CDR2 reads SYDVKM. Trimming left V 5 bases short and J 0 bases short, with 8 bases between. The CDR3 sequence is 14 residues long. This CDR3 reads CASSTRVSGNTIYF. CDR3 nucleotide sequence: TGTGCCAGCAGTACCCGGGTCTCTGGAAACACCATATATTTT.

This CDR3 is CASSWTSGSDEQFF. Here the CDR3 DNA reads TGTGCCAGCAGCTGGACTAGCGGGAGCGATGAGCAGTTCTTC. This rearrangement joins TRBV3-1 (or the pseudogene TRBV3-2) to TRBJ2-1, with 13 bases identical to TRBD2. Germline-derived CDR1 and CDR2 are LGHDT and YNNKEL (reference sequence). This CDR3 comprises 14 residues. V dropped 5 bases and J dropped 8; count of bases not matched to a gene: 3.

The chain links TRBV6-4 to TRBJ1-5, with D possibly matching TRBD1 (5 bases). The length of the CDR3 is 14 residues. Germline CDR1 is MRHNA and CDR2 is SNTAGT. V was cut by 6 bases and J by 7 bases, with 16 bases left in between. CDR3 nucleotide sequence: TGTGCCAGCAGCGCCCGGGGGGGGTTGCAGCCCCAGCATTTT. This encodes CASSARGGLQPQHF.

J is TRBJ2-7 and V is TRBV18, with TRBD2 identical over 14 bases. J gave up 3 bases and V 6 bases, and 16 bases lay outside the gene matches. This CDR3 is built from 19 residues. Germline loops: CDR1 KGHSH, CDR2 LQKENI. The DNA for the CDR3 is TGTGCCAGCTCGCCATCAATAAAGGGACTAGCGGGAGAGCGCTACGAGCAGTACTTC. Its translation: CASSPSIKGLAGERYEQYF.

The rearrangement links TRBV27 to TRBJ1-3, with 9 nucleotides matching TRBD1. V lost 4 bases, J lost 0 bases, and 7 bases stayed unmatched. This CDR3 is built from 17 residues. Germline V gene data show CDR1 as MNHEY and CDR2 as SMNVEV (reference sequence). The DNA of the CDR3 is TGTGCCAGCAGTTACGGACAGGGGTTACTCTCTGGAAACACCATATATTTT. Its protein product is CASSYGQGLLSGNTIYF.